One and the same sample provided the 27 T cell receptor beta chains below, sequenced in a study of blood T cell repertoires in COVID-19 (dated by TCRdb to 2018 to 2021). Libraries came from the immunoSEQ multiplex PCR assay. TCRdb took over this immuneACCESS table, retaining in-frame rearrangements with V and J assigned. Such tables are incomplete; in checked studies, under half of the missing clones stem from an unresolved V gene, and the remainder is unexplained. The sample includes about 150,000 clones, with 80% to 90% observed a single time. Over 10% of the sample lies in the top ten. The sample was peripheral blood. The receptor set was obtained from a man in his late teens or twenties with COVID-19, enrolled during active disease.

The chain links TRBV19 to TRBJ2-7; D may be TRBD1 (5 bases). Germline V gene sequence: CDR1 LNHDA, CDR2 SQIVND (reference sequence). The CDR3 sequence is 13 residues long. V was cut by 3 bases and J by 4 bases, with 10 bases left in between. The CDR3 DNA follows: TGTGCCAGTAGTATTGGCAGGGATTACGAGCAGTACTTC. It is translated as CASSIGRDYEQYF.

V gene TRBV7-9 combines with J gene TRBJ1-2; D unclear. V was cut by 5 bases and J by 4 bases, with 17 bases left in between. Germline V gene lookup returns CDR1 SEHNR and CDR2 FQNEAQ (reference sequence). The CDR3 extends over 15 amino acids. This CDR3 is CASSPQPGRPYGYTF. The CDR3 nucleotides are TGTGCCAGCAGCCCGCAACCGGGGAGACCCTATGGCTACACCTTC.

V is TRBV27 and J is TRBJ2-1; TRBD2 might be the D (5 bases). This CDR3 has 16 residues. V dropped 0 bases and J dropped 7 bases, with 16 bases sitting between them. Per the germline V gene, CDR1 is MNHEY and CDR2 is SMNVEV (reference sequence). The CDR3 DNA is TGTGCCAGCAGTTTATCGTTTCAGGCGACGGGAAATGAGCAGTTCTTC. Translating gives CASSLSFQATGNEQFF.

The rearrangement links TRBV18 to TRBJ2-7, with D maybe TRBD2 (5 bases). Germline V gene lookup returns CDR1 KGHSH and CDR2 LQKENI. Trimming took 4 bases from V and 3 from J, leaving 10 bases between them. This CDR3 contains 13 residues. CDR3 in amino acids: CASSQLRDYEQYF. The CDR3 bases are TGTGCCAGCTCACAACTGAGGGACTACGAGCAGTACTTC.

V and J are TRBV5-6 and TRBJ2-5; TRBD1 aligns across 7 bases. This CDR3 has 15 amino acids. With 2 bases clipped from V and 4 bases from J, the junction kept 8 bases outside the gene matches. The germline CDR1 and CDR2 sequences are SGHDT and YYEEEE. CDR3 in amino acids: CASSFTGVGRETQYF. The CDR3 DNA sequence: TGTGCCAGCAGCTTCACAGGGGTTGGGCGAGAGACCCAGTACTTC. Full variable domain (remainder filled in from reference TRBV5-6 and TRBJ2-5): DAGVTQSPTHLIKTRGQQVTLRCSPKSGHDTVSWYQQALGQGPQFIFQYYEEEERQRGNFPDRFSGHQFPNYSSELNVNALLLGDSALYLCASSFTGVGRETQYFGPGTRLLVL.

Regarding this clone: This same CDR3 is encoded by further DNA sequences in the sample. The chain joins TRBV7-2 to TRBJ2-1, with a tentative D call TRBD2 (5 bases). V dropped 5 bases and J dropped 0 bases, with 14 bases sitting between them. This CDR3 is 16 amino acids long. Looked up from germline, CDR1 is SGHTA and CDR2 is FQGNSA. This CDR3 reads CASSPRTGSSYNEQFF. Here the CDR3 DNA reads TGTGCCAGCAGCCCCCGGACGGGGAGCTCCTACAATGAGCAGTTCTTC.

About this clone: Relative to the germline gene, one junction end is altered; a read error may explain this. The V call is TRBV9, the J call TRBJ2-1; 9 bases fit TRBD2. Per germline, CDR1 SGDLS and CDR2 YYNGEE. This CDR3 comprises 10 residues. CDR3 amino acids: CASSGREQFF. The CDR3 nucleotides read TGTGCCAGTAGCGGGAGAGAGCAGTTCTTC.

This clone was detected a few times. The chain carries TRBV9 and TRBJ1-5; D is unclear. The germline V gene encodes CDR1 SGDLS and CDR2 YYNGEE. Trimming pared 3 bases from V and 12 bases from J, leaving 4 bases between. The CDR3 runs 9 residues. DNA of the CDR3: TGTGCCAGCAGCGGGAGCCAGCATTTT. This translates into CASSGSQHF.

The chain carries TRBV27 and TRBJ1-5; possibly TRBD1 for D (5 bases). Germline V gene sequence: CDR1 MNHEY, CDR2 SMNVEV (reference sequence). The V gene lost 8 bases and the J gene lost 5 bases, with 13 bases spanning the gap. The CDR3 has 13 residues. The CDR3 sequence: CASSPGMYQPQHF. CDR3 nucleotides: TGTGCCAGCTCTCCAGGGATGTATCAGCCCCAGCATTTT.

The CDR3 DNA reads TGCAGTGCACACGCAGCCGGGGAGCTGTTTTTT. Its translation: CSAHAAGELFF. This chain uses TRBV20-1 with TRBJ2-2; the D is unclear. This CDR3 region has 11 residues. Trimming pared 6 bases from V and 6 bases from J, leaving 8 bases between. Germline values: CDR1 DFQATT, CDR2 SNEGSKA (reference sequence).

CDR3 bases: TGTGCCACGGGGCTAGCGGTAAATGAGCAGTTCTTC. This translates into CATGLAVNEQFF. This chain links TRBV6-5 with TRBJ2-1, with 7 bases identical to TRBD2. This CDR3 has 12 amino acids. J lost 7 bases, V lost 10 bases, and 7 bases had no gene match. CDR1 is MNHEY and CDR2 is SVGAGI in the germline V gene.

This clone was detected once. The CDR3 region is CASSREGHPQHF. The CDR3 DNA reads as TGTGCCAGTTCCAGGGAGGGGCACCCCCAGCATTTT. The rearrangement joins TRBV19 to TRBJ1-5, with D tentatively TRBD1 (5 bases). This CDR3 comprises 12 residues. With 8 bases removed from V and 10 bases from J, the gap between germline ends came to 15 bases. Germline values: CDR1 LNHDA, CDR2 SQIVND (reference sequence).

CDR3 in DNA: TGTGCCAGCAGCCCGGGGGGGGCCACTAATGAAAAACTGTTTTTT. This encodes CASSPGGATNEKLFF. The J gene is TRBJ1-4, the V gene TRBV11-2, with D possibly being TRBD1 (6 bases). V lost 5 bases and J lost 2, with 12 bases in between. The CDR3 loop spans 15 amino acids. Germline V gene lookup returns CDR1 SGHAT and CDR2 FQNNGV.

The CDR3 DNA sequence: TGTGCCAGTATGACTTCCTCTGGGGCCAACGTCCTGACTTTC. This gives the protein CASMTSSGANVLTF. The chain joins TRBV19 to TRBJ2-6; no reliable D call. CDR1 and CDR2 (germline): LNHDA, SQIVND (reference sequence). The germline V and J ends were trimmed by 7 bases and 0 bases, with 7 bases remaining between them. This CDR3 is built from 14 residues.

This chain links TRBV6-4 with TRBJ2-3; D call uncertain. The CDR3 runs 15 residues. Trimming removed 4 bases at V and 0 bases at J, with 11 bases between. Germline V gene lookup returns CDR1 MRHNA and CDR2 SNTAGT. The CDR3 is CASSAEETSTDTQYF. CDR3 bases: TGTGCCAGCAGTGCCGAGGAGACTAGCACAGATACGCAGTATTTT.

The J gene is TRBJ2-2, the V gene TRBV7-3, with 9 nucleotides matching TRBD1. Germline V gives CDR1 SGHTA, CDR2 FQGTGA. This CDR3 contains 14 residues. Trimming at V came to 5 bases and at J to 5 bases, leaving 3 bases not matched to a gene. CDR3 sequence: CASSRGQGTGELFF. The DNA for the CDR3 is TGTGCCAGCAGCCGCGGACAGGGGACCGGGGAGCTGTTTTTT. The complete variable domain, with remaining parts taken from reference TRBV7-3 and TRBJ2-2, reads GAGVSQTPSNKVTEKGKYVELRCDPISGHTALYWYRQSLGQGPEFLIYFQGTGAADDSGLPNDRFFAVRPEGSVSTLKIQRTERGDSAVYLCASSRGQGTGELFFGEGSRLTVL.

The chain uses TRBV25-1 and TRBJ2-3; maybe TRBD2 (6 bases). The germline gives CDR1 MGHDK, CDR2 SYGVNS. The V and J ends lost 3 bases and 4 bases respectively, with 8 bases between them. There are 13 residues in the CDR3. Here the CDR3 reads CASSDSGADTQYF. The CDR3 DNA reads as TGTGCCAGCAGTGACTCGGGGGCAGATACGCAGTATTTT. Full variable domain (missing parts from reference TRBV25-1 and TRBJ2-3): EADIYQTPRYLVIGTGKKITLECSQTMGHDKMYWYQQDPGMELHLIHYSYGVNSTEKGDLSSESTVSRIRTEHFPLTLESARPSHTSQYLCASSDSGADTQYFGPGTRLTVL.

This clone was detected once. The chain recombines TRBV3-1 (or the pseudogene TRBV3-2) with TRBJ2-5, with D possibly being TRBD2 (6 bases). V shed 4 bases and J shed 9 bases, with 30 bases lying between them. CDR3 length: 18 amino acids. Germline V gene data show CDR1 as LGHDT and CDR2 as YNNKEL (reference sequence). This chain's CDR3 is CASSLQESKAIRERPQYF. The DNA for the CDR3 is TGTGCCAGCAGCCTCCAGGAGAGCAAAGCCATTCGGGAGAGACCCCAGTACTTC.

The chain joins TRBV4-3 to TRBJ2-1; TRBD2 aligns across 10 bases. Germline CDR1 reads LGHNA; CDR2 reads YSLEER. V gave up 2 bases and J gave up 3 bases; unmatched junction bases: 4. The CDR3 contains 16 residues. The CDR3 region is CASSQTAGGLYNEQFF. CDR3 coding DNA: TGCGCCAGCAGCCAAACAGCGGGAGGGCTCTACAATGAGCAGTTCTTC.

As for this clone: Sequence at one end of the junction differs from germline and may be a read error. This chain joins TRBV10-3 and TRBJ1-4; D is uncertain. In germline, CDR1 is ENHRY, CDR2 SYGVKD. CDR3 length: 14 residues. The CDR3 DNA reads TGTGCCATCAGTGACTTGGAGGGAAACGAAAAACTGCTTTTT. Amino acid sequence: CAISDLEGNEKLLF.

The rearrangement joins TRBV27 to TRBJ2-2, with 9 nucleotides matching TRBD1. CDR1 is MNHEY and CDR2 is SMNVEV in the germline V gene (reference sequence). The CDR3 totals 16 residues. With V trimmed by 6 bases and J by 4 bases, 9 bases remained unmatched. Written as DNA, the CDR3 is TGTGCCAGCAGCCCAACAGGGGGCTCAAGCACCGGGGAGCTGTTTTTT. As protein: CASSPTGGSSTGELFF.

The V call is TRBV29-1, the J call TRBJ2-2; no clear D. Germline values: CDR1 SQVTM, CDR2 ANQGSEA. The CDR3 is made up of 16 amino acids. V dropped 4 bases and J dropped 1 base, with 16 bases sitting between them. This chain's CDR3 is CSVGPGTSGNTGELFF. CDR3 in DNA: TGCAGCGTTGGTCCTGGCACATCAGGGAACACCGGGGAGCTGTTTTTT.

V usage is TRBV6-5 and J usage is TRBJ2-5; 10 bases align to TRBD1. CDR1 and CDR2 (germline): MNHEY, SVGAGI. The CDR3 has 15 residues. V was pared by 8 bases and J by 5 bases, with 11 bases of the junction left unmatched. The CDR3 reads CASALGTGDVETQYF. The CDR3 DNA is TGTGCCAGCGCCCTCGGGACAGGGGATGTGGAGACCCAGTACTTC.

V and J are TRBV5-1 and TRBJ2-5; 7 bases agree with TRBD1. There are 16 residues in the CDR3. V trimming: 4 bases; J trimming: 2 bases; junction bases outside the gene matches: 11. Per the germline V gene, CDR1 is SGHRS and CDR2 is YFSETQ. The DNA of the CDR3 is TGCGCCAGCAGCCCCTGGACAGGAACCCCTCAAGAGACCCAGTACTTC. It codes for CASSPWTGTPQETQYF.

The rearrangement uses TRBV28 and TRBJ1-5; D unresolved. Trimming shortened V by 6 bases and J by 3 bases, and 12 bases separated the two germline ends. CDR1 is MDHEN and CDR2 is SYDVKM in the germline V gene. The CDR3 totals 14 residues. The CDR3 is CASRMAVFNQPQHF. For the CDR3, the DNA is TGTGCCAGCAGAATGGCAGTGTTCAATCAGCCCCAGCATTTT.

The chain is built from TRBV7-3 and TRBJ2-2, with 12 bases identical to TRBD2. This CDR3 is built from 15 residues. The ends lost 7 bases at V and 3 bases at J; junction bases unmatched: 3. CDR1 and CDR2 from the germline V gene are SGHTA and FQGTGA. The CDR3 coding sequence is TGTGCCAGCACCCTAGCGGGAGGGTACACCGGGGAGCTGTTTTTT. Protein product: CASTLAGGYTGELFF.

This chain joins TRBV2 and TRBJ2-3, with 8 positions matching TRBD1. The CDR3 spans 16 residues. Germline CDR1 and CDR2: SNHLY and FYNNEI. Trimming cost V 6 bases and J 0 bases; bases outside gene matches: 8. CDR3 residues: CASSETGTGSTDTQYF. CDR3 DNA: TGTGCCAGCAGCGAAACCGGGACAGGTAGCACAGATACGCAGTATTTT.